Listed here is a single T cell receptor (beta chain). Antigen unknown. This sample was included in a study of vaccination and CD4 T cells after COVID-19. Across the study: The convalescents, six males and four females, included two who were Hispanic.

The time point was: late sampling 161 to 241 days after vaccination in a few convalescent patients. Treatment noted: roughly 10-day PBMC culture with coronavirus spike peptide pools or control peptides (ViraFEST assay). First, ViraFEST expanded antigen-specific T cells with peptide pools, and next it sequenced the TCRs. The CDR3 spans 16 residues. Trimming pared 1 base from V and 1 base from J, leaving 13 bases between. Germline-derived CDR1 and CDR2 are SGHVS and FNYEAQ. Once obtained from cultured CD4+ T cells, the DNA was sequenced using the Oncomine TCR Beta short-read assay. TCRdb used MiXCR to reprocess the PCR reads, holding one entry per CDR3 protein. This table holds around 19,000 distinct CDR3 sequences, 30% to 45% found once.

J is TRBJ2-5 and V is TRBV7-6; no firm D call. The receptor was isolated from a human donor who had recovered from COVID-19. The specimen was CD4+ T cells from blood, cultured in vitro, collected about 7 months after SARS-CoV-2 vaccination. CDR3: CASSLGHRRFQETQYF. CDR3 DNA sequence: TGTGCCAGCAGCTTAGGACACCGCCGCTTCCAAGAGACCCAGTACTTC.